The source of this TCR beta chain is a study of blood T cell repertoires in COVID-19. Study summary: Specimens from acute and convalescent COVID-19 originated in the United States, Italy and Spain. PBMCs, B-cell-depleted T cells, or T cells provided the cDNA or gDNA that made up the material.

The V gene's germline CDR1 is MNHNS and CDR2 SASEGT. The CDR3 sequence is 15 residues long. The germline V and J ends were trimmed by 2 bases and 2 bases, with 13 bases remaining between them. How the authors handled the data: For nucleated cells, counts were estimated from reference gene primer amplification. Using immunoSEQ multiplex PCR, the repertoire was profiled, and TCRdb retains in-frame clones only, with some absent. V and J calls plus clone size are reproduced from that table; the DNA served to infer D and trimming. The table lists tens of thousands of clones, over 75% of them singletons. The chain uses TRBV6-1 and TRBJ2-7, with D uncertain. What was sequenced was peripheral blood. This clonotype was sampled from a woman of 80 years or more with active or convalescent COVID-19. The CDR3 nucleotides are TGTGCCAGCAGTGAATGGCTGAGTCGGGCCTACGAGCAGTACTTC. Protein sequence: CASSEWLSRAYEQYF.